This T cell receptor (beta chain) was documented in a study of human T cells and chemical hapten exposure. Sample time point: patch test 1, 2 weeks after DPC sensitization. Documented treatment: therapeutic diphenylcyclopropenone sensitization with weekly scalp DPC. The donor pool consisted of alopecia patients aged 18 to 70 years, considered suitable for DPC. Many counts were recorded for this clonotype. This CDR3 is 14 amino acids long. Germline assignment: CDR1 MNHNY and CDR2 SVGAGI (reference sequence). V gave up 5 bases and J gave up 2 bases; unmatched junction bases: 2. TCRdb itself ran the RACE reads through MiXCR, one entry per CDR3 protein. The repertoire consists of more than 65,000 distinct CDR3 sequences, with 10% occurring once and the leading ten covering around 1.5%.

V usage is TRBV6-6 and J usage is TRBJ2-7; 11 nucleotides match TRBD1. The sequence was collected from a woman in her 50s with alopecia areata. Some clones in this sample may be carry-over from other donors' samples. The material sequenced was whole blood, taken in connection with sensitization to the hapten diphenylcyclopropenone (DPC). CDR3 DNA: TGTGCCAGCAGTAGGACAGGGGGCACCTACGAGCAGTACTTC. It specifies CASSRTGGTYEQYF.